The present TCR beta chain was sequenced within a study of blood T cell repertoires in COVID-19. Study-level background: Nucleic acid was either cDNA or gDNA, and it came from T cells, B-cell-depleted T cells, or PBMCs.

In the study's own analysis: By means of reference gene primer amplification, nucleated cell counts were estimated. The repertoire was sequenced with immunoSEQ multiplex PCR; TCRdb's copy has only in-frame clones and lacks some. Clonal size and the V and J genes are those of that table, whereas D and trimming came from the DNA. The repertoire includes roughly 80,000 clones, approximately 87% of them detected once, and roughly 14% sits in the top ten. Trimming removed 1 base from V and 3 bases from J, with 12 bases in between. This CDR3 contains 15 residues. The germline gives CDR1 LNHNV, CDR2 YYDKDF (reference sequence).

The sequence derives from a woman aged 65 to 85 with acute or convalescent COVID-19. This sequence joins TRBV15 and TRBJ1-1, with a tentative D call TRBD1 (5 bases). Sequences were obtained from peripheral blood. CDR3 sequence reads: CATSRGGGADTEAFF. The CDR3, as DNA: TGTGCCACCAGCAGAGGGGGGGGTGCGGACACTGAAGCTTTCTTT.